One and the same sample provided the 15 T cell receptor beta chains below, sequenced in a study of tumor-infiltrating lymphocytes in localized non-small cell lung cancer. Sequencing used immunoSEQ multiplex PCR; TCRdb keeps in-frame clones, though not all of them. The sample lists 9,000 to 10,000 clones, around 80% occurring once. The sample consisted of lung tumor tissue. The receptor set was obtained from a human donor with non-small cell lung cancer.

The chain employs TRBV5-1 and TRBJ1-1; 9 bases agree with TRBD1. Germline CDR1 and CDR2: SGHRS and YFSETQ. CDR3 length: 12 amino acids. With 0 bases clipped from V and 10 bases from J, the junction kept 1 base outside the gene matches. The CDR3, as DNA: TGCGCCAGCAGCTTGGACAGGGGGCCAGCTTTCTTT. Encoded protein: CASSLDRGPAFF.

The chain carries TRBV2 and TRBJ1-1, with D possibly TRBD1 on 6 matching bases. The CDR3 has 15 amino acids. Trimming left V 6 bases short and J 0 bases short, with 14 bases between. In germline, CDR1 is SNHLY, CDR2 FYNNEI. The CDR3 protein is CASRPKTGLNTEAFF. Written as DNA, the CDR3 is TGTGCCAGCAGGCCCAAGACAGGCCTGAACACTGAAGCTTTCTTT.

This chain links TRBV28 with TRBJ2-1; D may be TRBD1 (6 bases). CDR1 is MDHEN, CDR2 SYDVKM, per germline. The CDR3 contains 14 residues. Trimming removed 3 bases at V and 5 bases at J, with 11 bases between. The CDR3 loop is CASSFGWDNNEQFF. The CDR3 DNA reads as TGTGCCAGCAGTTTTGGGTGGGACAACAATGAGCAGTTCTTC.

The chain is built from TRBV28 and TRBJ2-5; TRBD2 aligns across 9 bases. CDR3 length: 21 amino acids. CDR1 is MDHEN, CDR2 SYDVKM, per germline. V lost 6 bases to trimming and J lost 0 bases; unmatched junction nucleotides: 23. The CDR3 is CASSPLGVLAGDGGYQETQYF. As DNA, the CDR3 is TGTGCCAGCAGCCCCCTTGGGGTCTTAGCGGGAGATGGGGGTTACCAAGAGACCCAGTACTTC.

The V and J genes are TRBV2 and TRBJ1-3, with D unresolved. The CDR3 has 11 amino acids. Germline values: CDR1 SNHLY, CDR2 FYNNEI. With 4 bases removed from V and 4 bases from J, the gap between germline ends came to 2 bases. The CDR3 spells CASSGGNTIYF. The CDR3 nucleotides are TGTGCCAGCAGTGGGGGAAACACCATATATTTT.

This chain uses TRBV2 with TRBJ1-5; 7 nucleotides match TRBD1. The germline gives CDR1 SNHLY, CDR2 FYNNEI. Losses at the gene ends were 4 bases for V and 4 bases for J; bases not matched to a gene: 4. The CDR3 totals 14 residues. CDR3 amino acids: CASSATGRNQPQHF. Written as DNA, the CDR3 is TGTGCCAGCAGTGCGACAGGGAGGAATCAGCCCCAGCATTTT. The full variable domain, its missing parts supplied by reference TRBV2 and TRBJ1-5, is EPEVTQTPSHQVTQMGQEVILRCVPISNHLYFYWYRQILGQKVEFLVSFYNNEISEKSEIFDDQFSVERPDGSNFTLKIRSTKLEDSAMYFCASSATGRNQPQHFGDGTRLSIL.

The V and J genes are TRBV15 and TRBJ1-5; D gene unclear. The V end was cut by 0 bases, the J end by 0 bases, with 12 bases between. This CDR3 contains 17 residues. Germline CDR1 LNHNV, CDR2 YYDKDF (reference sequence). DNA of the CDR3: TGTGCCACCAGCAGAGATGAGGCAGGTAATAGCAATCAGCCCCAGCATTTT. The encoded protein is CATSRDEAGNSNQPQHF. Looking up the rest from reference TRBV15 and TRBJ1-5 gives the full variable domain: DAMVIQNPRYQVTQFGKPVTLSCSQTLNHNVMYWYQQKSSQAPKLLFHYYDKDFNNEADTPDNFQSRRPNTSFCFLDIRSPGLGDTAMYLCATSRDEAGNSNQPQHFGDGTRLSIL.

The gene calls are TRBV7-9 and TRBJ1-4; the D is unclear. Trimming stripped 1 base from V and 7 bases from J, with 10 bases between. Germline V gene data show CDR1 as SEHNR and CDR2 as FQNEAQ (reference sequence). The CDR3 runs 14 residues. In nucleotides, the CDR3 is TGTGCCAGCAGCTTAGATTGGAGTGTTGAAAAACTGTTTTTT. Its protein product is CASSLDWSVEKLFF.

This clone was detected once. The V and J genes are TRBV10-3 and TRBJ2-1; 13 bases fit TRBD2. The CDR3 is 15 residues long. V trimming: 3 bases; J trimming: 7 bases; junction bases outside the gene matches: 3. Per germline, CDR1 ENHRY and CDR2 SYGVKD. CDR3 sequence (DNA): TGTGCCATCAGTGAAGGGACTAGCGGGATGAATGAGCAGTTCTTC. As protein: CAISEGTSGMNEQFF.

This chain uses TRBV28 with TRBJ1-1; possibly TRBD1 for D (6 bases). The CDR3 length is 14 residues. With 7 bases removed from V and 2 bases from J, the gap between germline ends came to 14 bases. Germline assignment: CDR1 MDHEN and CDR2 SYDVKM. The CDR3 DNA reads as TGTGCCAGCACCCCAGGGACATTCAACACTGAAGCTTTCTTT. This sequence encodes CASTPGTFNTEAFF.

A few counts support this clone. The CDR3 nucleotides read TGTGCCAGCAGCTTAGCTTTGGACTATAATTCACCCCTCCACTTT. Protein product: CASSLALDYNSPLHF. This chain joins TRBV7-2 and TRBJ1-6, with D hard to call. Germline values: CDR1 SGHTA, CDR2 FQGNSA. The V gene lost 0 bases and the J gene lost 3 bases, with 6 bases spanning the gap. The CDR3 spans 15 residues. The full variable domain, rest sourced from reference TRBV7-2 and TRBJ1-6, is GAGVSQSPSNKVTEKGKDVELRCDPISGHTALYWYRQSLGQGLEFLIYFQGNSAPDKSGLPSDRFSAERTGGSVSTLTIQRTQQEDSAVYLCASSLALDYNSPLHFGNGTRLTVT.

The V and J genes are TRBV6-5 and TRBJ2-3; no firm D call. The CDR3 runs to 14 residues. Trimming took off 6 bases at V and 1 base at J, with 11 bases between the two ends. Germline loops: CDR1 MNHEY, CDR2 SVGAGI. The CDR3 bases are TGTGCCAGCAGCCCTTATAGGGGCACAGATACGCAGTATTTT. Translating it yields CASSPYRGTDTQYF.

This clone was seen only a few times. The CDR3 nucleotides read TGTGCCAGCAGCCGGACTAGCGGGGGTGCTGGGGCCAACGTCCTGACTTTC. This encodes CASSRTSGGAGANVLTF. The rearrangement uses TRBV7-6 and TRBJ2-6, with TRBD2 matching 13 bases. Trimming took 5 bases from V and 2 from J; bases not matched to a gene: 3. Germline CDR1 and CDR2: SGHVS and FNYEAQ. The CDR3 contains 17 residues.

This clone was seen a single time. This chain joins TRBV2 and TRBJ1-2, with a possible D match to TRBD1 (6 bases). Looked up from germline, CDR1 is SNHLY and CDR2 is FYNNEI. The CDR3 consists of 12 residues. V dropped 6 bases and J dropped 7 bases, with 12 bases sitting between them. CDR3 region: CASRGGGIGYTF. The DNA for the CDR3 is TGTGCCAGCAGAGGGGGGGGCATTGGCTACACCTTC.

This clone was observed a handful of times. The chain links TRBV18 to TRBJ2-7; 8 positions match TRBD2. CDR1 KGHSH and CDR2 LQKENI come from the germline V gene. This CDR3 has 15 amino acids. V lost 2 bases, J lost 2 bases, and 5 bases stayed unmatched. The CDR3 nucleotides are TGTGCCAGCTCACCAAGGAGCGGGAGTACCTACGAGCAGTACTTC. It yields the protein CASSPRSGSTYEQYF.